This TCR beta chain was recovered during a study of T cells in Graves' hyperthyroidism and ophthalmopathy. This clonotype was seen many times. This CDR3 has 15 residues. Germline V CDR1 and CDR2: SGHRS, YFSETQ. V lost 4 bases and J lost 4, with 17 bases in between. The CDR3 regions of TCR beta were amplified from RNA transcripts. HTBI primers drove first-round RT-PCR of the TCR CDR3. TCRdb recomputed calls from the multiplex PCR reads with MiXCR, one row per CDR3 protein. The sample carries 300,000 to 400,000 distinct CDR3 sequences, 13% recorded once. Material: blood. The TCR originated in a woman between 18 and 30 years old with Graves' hyperthyroidism. The rearrangement joins TRBV5-1 to TRBJ2-5; TRBD2 is a possible D gene (6 bases). The CDR3 sequence: CASSVGTGVGETQYF. Written as DNA, the CDR3 is TGCGCCAGCAGCGTCGGGACTGGAGTAGGAGAGACCCAGTACTTC.